Below are 32 T cell receptor beta chains sequenced from a single sample in a study of cytomegalovirus exposure and HLA in healthy donors (TCRdb year 2017). The library was prepared using the immunoSEQ multiplex PCR assay. The multiplex PCR relied on a mix of 60 forward primers for TCR Vbeta segments and 13 reverse primers for TCR Jbeta segments. TCRdb mirrors the immuneACCESS table, restricted to in-frame sequences. Some clones are absent from its copies; in checked studies, under half trace to an unresolved V gene, and the reason for the others is unknown. For this sample there are approximately 110,000 clones; about 77% appear just once. The ten largest account for roughly 5% of the sample. The sample taken for sequencing was PBMCs. The source is a woman aged 25 to 39 in good health and CMV-seropositive.

Worth noting for this clone: Germline is not matched at one junction end, which may reflect a read error. The chain combines TRBV7-7 with TRBJ2-2, with 10 bases identical to TRBD2. This CDR3 has 18 amino acids. CDR1 and CDR2 from the germline V gene are SSHAT and FNYEAQ (reference sequence). The DNA of the CDR3 is TGTGCTAGCAGCTTAGCGGTCGCTAGCGGGGGCCCCGCCGGGGAGCTGTTTTTT. Residues: CASSLAVASGGPAGELFF. Supplemented by reference TRBV7-7 and TRBJ2-2, the full variable domain reads GAGVSQSPRYKVTKRGQDVTLRCDPISSHATLYWYQQALGQGPEFLTYFNYEAQPDKSGLPSDRFSAERPEGSISTLTIQRTEQRDSAMYRCASSLAVASGGPAGELFFGEGSRLTVL.

The V call is TRBV6-5, the J call TRBJ2-3; TRBD2 matches 9 bases. V gave up 6 bases and J gave up 4 bases; unmatched junction bases: 5. There are 14 residues in the CDR3. The germline gives CDR1 MNHEY, CDR2 SVGAGI. The CDR3 sequence: CASSPGLAPDTQYF. The CDR3 nucleotides read TGTGCCAGCAGCCCGGGACTAGCTCCAGATACGCAGTATTTT.

This clone was seen a few times. The chain uses TRBV6-1 and TRBJ1-1; D unclear. The V and J ends lost 1 base and 0 bases respectively, with 9 bases between them. Germline V lookup: CDR1 MNHNS, CDR2 SASEGT. CDR3 size: 15 residues. The CDR3 reads CASSEDRFMNTEAFF. As DNA, the CDR3 is TGTGCCAGCAGTGAAGACAGATTCATGAACACTGAAGCTTTCTTT.

The rearrangement links TRBV2 to TRBJ2-5, with TRBD2 identical over 8 bases. Germline CDR1 SNHLY, CDR2 FYNNEI. This CDR3 contains 15 residues. The J segment lost 5 bases and the V segment lost 2 bases, leaving 7 bases of the junction unmatched. The CDR3 here is CASSEMVGGGETQYF. CDR3 DNA: TGTGCCAGCAGTGAAATGGTGGGCGGGGGGGAGACCCAGTACTTC.

J is TRBJ1-5 and V is TRBV7-6; TRBD1 matches at 10 bases. CDR3 length equals 15 residues. Looked up from germline, CDR1 is SGHVS and CDR2 is FNYEAQ. The ends lost 1 base at V and 6 bases at J; junction bases unmatched: 3. CDR3 protein: CASSLETGGGQPQHF. CDR3 coding DNA: TGTGCCAGCAGCTTAGAGACAGGGGGCGGTCAGCCCCAGCATTTT.

The chain recombines TRBV2 with TRBJ2-3, with 9 nucleotides matching TRBD2. CDR3 size: 14 residues. The V and J ends lost 4 bases and 2 bases, in that order; junction bases with no gene match: 1. CDR1 is SNHLY, CDR2 FYNNEI, per germline. The chain's CDR3 is CASSVAGDTDTQYF. In DNA, the CDR3 is TGTGCCAGCAGTGTAGCGGGAGACACAGATACGCAGTATTTT.

V and J are TRBV5-1 and TRBJ1-5; the D gene is possibly TRBD1 (5 bases). Germline V lookup: CDR1 SGHRS, CDR2 YFSETQ. The CDR3 spans 16 residues. V lost 4 bases, J lost 6 bases, and 20 bases lay in between. The CDR3 spells CASSPSPREAGQPQHF. DNA of the CDR3: TGCGCCAGCAGCCCCTCACCCAGGGAGGCCGGTCAGCCCCAGCATTTT.

V gene TRBV12-2 combines with J gene TRBJ2-1; no check of the table's D call, TRBD2, against the DNA was made. TRBV12-2 is flagged as a pseudogene. The CDR3 is 15 residues long. CDR3 region: CASRSREGRVNEQFF. CDR3 DNA sequence: TGTGCAAGTCGCTCGCGGGAGGGCCGGGTCAATGAGCAGTTCTTC.

In this sample, this clone turned up a few times. The gene calls are TRBV27 and TRBJ2-7, with no clear D. Germline assignment: CDR1 MNHEY and CDR2 SMNVEV (reference sequence). There are 12 residues in the CDR3. Trimming cost V 4 bases and J 3 bases, with 7 bases left between them. CDR3: CASSSGGYEQYF. The CDR3, as DNA: TGTGCCAGCAGTTCTGGCGGCTACGAGCAGTACTTC.

The rearrangement joins TRBV4-1 to TRBJ2-6, with TRBD2 as a possible D gene (6 bases). Trimming stripped 6 bases from V and 3 bases from J, with 21 bases between. Per the germline V gene, CDR1 is MGHRA and CDR2 is YSYEKL. The CDR3 covers 18 residues. The DNA of the CDR3 is TGCGCCAGCAGTGACCTACGGGACTCTCCGATTGGGGCCAACGTCCTGACTTTC. It codes for CASSDLRDSPIGANVLTF.

This clone appeared a few times. V gene TRBV6-5 combines with J gene TRBJ1-2; a possible D gene is TRBD1 (6 bases). CDR1 is MNHEY, CDR2 SVGAGI, per germline. This CDR3 spans 12 amino acids. Trimming stripped 7 bases from V and 4 bases from J, with 10 bases between. The CDR3 DNA is TGTGCCAGCACTCAACAGGGCTATGGCTACACCTTC. Protein: CASTQQGYGYTF.

The chain links TRBV6-5 to TRBJ1-1; unclear D gene. Germline-derived CDR1 and CDR2 are MNHEY and SVGAGI. V lost 2 bases and J 2 bases, leaving 9 bases between the germline ends. The length of the CDR3 is 14 residues. CDR3 bases: TGTGCCAGCAGTTACGGGCTTGCTAACACTGAAGCTTTCTTT. It specifies CASSYGLANTEAFF.

The chain recombines TRBV7-2 with TRBJ2-7, with D hard to call. Germline CDR1 SGHTA, CDR2 FQGNSA. The CDR3 length is 13 residues. The V and J ends lost 0 bases and 4 bases respectively, with 7 bases between them. The CDR3 loop reads CASSLAPGYEQYF. Written as DNA, the CDR3 is TGTGCCAGCAGCTTAGCTCCAGGTTACGAGCAGTACTTC.

This clone was observed a handful of times. This chain uses TRBV30 with TRBJ2-5, with 11 bases that match TRBD2. V trimming: 0 bases; J trimming: 5 bases; junction bases outside the gene matches: 8. The CDR3 sequence is 16 residues long. CDR1 GTSNPN and CDR2 SVGIG come from the germline V gene (reference sequence). The CDR3 protein is CAWSVGTSGGGETQYF. In DNA form, the CDR3 reads TGTGCCTGGAGTGTAGGGACTAGCGGAGGCGGGGAGACCCAGTACTTC.

V is TRBV5-1 and J is TRBJ1-1, with TRBD1 matching 9 bases. Germline assignment: CDR1 SGHRS and CDR2 YFSETQ. Trimming cost V 4 bases and J 2 bases; bases outside gene matches: 3. This CDR3 contains 14 residues. DNA of the CDR3: TGCGCCAGCAGCCCACAGGGGGCTAACACTGAAGCTTTCTTT. Encoded protein: CASSPQGANTEAFF.

The chain carries TRBV11-3 and TRBJ2-7; no clear D. The CDR3 is 14 amino acids. V was trimmed by 1 base and J by 4 bases, leaving 11 bases between them. Germline V lookup: CDR1 SGHNT, CDR2 YENEEA. CDR3 region: CASSLVSLTYEQYF. As DNA, the CDR3 is TGTGCCAGCAGCTTAGTGTCCCTCACTTACGAGCAGTACTTC.

V gene TRBV5-1 combines with J gene TRBJ2-3; D might be TRBD1 (5 bases). The V end was cut by 3 bases, the J end by 3 bases, with 11 bases between. CDR3 size: 14 residues. Germline lookup yields CDR1 SGHRS and CDR2 YFSETQ. The chain's CDR3 is CASSSDTGTDTQYF. CDR3 nucleotides: TGCGCCAGCAGCTCGGACACTGGGACAGATACGCAGTATTTT.

This chain uses TRBV7-3 with TRBJ2-6; D unclear. V lost 5 bases to trimming and J lost 1 base, with 15 bases between them. The CDR3 has 17 amino acids. The germline V gene encodes CDR1 SGHTA and CDR2 FQGTGA. The CDR3 DNA reads TGTGCCAGCAGCGAAGGTGGCGGATTTTCTGGGGCCAACGTCCTGACTTTC. It is translated as CASSEGGGFSGANVLTF.

The genes are TRBV7-9 and TRBJ2-2; 10 bases line up with TRBD2. V lost 0 bases, J lost 5 bases, and 0 bases stayed unmatched. Per the germline V gene, CDR1 is SEHNR and CDR2 is FQNEAQ (reference sequence). This CDR3 is 15 amino acids long. CDR3 nucleotides: TGTGCCAGCAGCTTAGCACTAGCGGGGACCGGGGAGCTGTTTTTT. This translates into CASSLALAGTGELFF.

The chain combines TRBV5-1 with TRBJ2-5; 11 bases fit TRBD1. The CDR3 consists of 15 residues. V lost 4 bases, J lost 5 bases, and 7 bases stayed unmatched. The germline gives CDR1 SGHRS, CDR2 YFSETQ. The CDR3 spells CASSRTGGFAETQYF. CDR3 bases: TGCGCCAGCAGCCGGACAGGGGGCTTTGCGGAGACCCAGTACTTC.

This clone was detected only a few times. The V call is TRBV4-1, the J call TRBJ1-1, with TRBD1 identical over 7 bases. The germline CDR1 and CDR2 sequences are MGHRA and YSYEKL. The CDR3 extends over 16 amino acids. Germline trimming cut 4 bases from V and 4 bases from J; bases unmatched to any gene: 12. CDR3 residues: CASSRGPQGRITEAFF. The CDR3 DNA reads TGCGCCAGCAGCCGAGGTCCACAGGGGCGGATCACTGAAGCTTTCTTT.

The J gene is TRBJ1-1, the V gene TRBV30, with TRBD1 identical over 9 bases. CDR1 and CDR2 (germline): GTSNPN, SVGIG (reference sequence). The CDR3 contains 13 residues. Trimming took 3 bases from V and 11 from J; bases not matched to a gene: 10. The CDR3 spells CAWRATGGSLAFF. Here the CDR3 DNA reads TGTGCCTGGAGGGCTACAGGGGGCAGCCTCGCTTTCTTT.

The chain carries TRBV5-1 and TRBJ2-7, with 15 nucleotides matching TRBD2. Trimming took 4 bases from V and 6 from J; bases not matched to a gene: 5. Germline V gene data show CDR1 as SGHRS and CDR2 as YFSETQ. The CDR3 totals 15 residues. CDR3 region: CASSGGLAGGSEQYF. The CDR3 region has the DNA TGCGCCAGCAGCGGGGGACTAGCGGGGGGATCCGAGCAGTACTTC.

The V gene is TRBV4-1, the J gene TRBJ1-2; D is ambiguous. The CDR3 length is 13 residues. V was clipped by 4 bases and J by 1 base, with 7 bases between them. Germline V gene lookup returns CDR1 MGHRA and CDR2 YSYEKL. CDR3 nucleotide sequence: TGCGCCAGCAGCCCTCCGTATAACTATGGCTACACCTTC. Protein sequence: CASSPPYNYGYTF.

The chain carries TRBV10-3 and TRBJ1-2; D uncertain. The germline V gene has CDR1 ENHRY and CDR2 SYGVKD. This CDR3 has 14 residues. With 2 bases removed from V and 5 bases from J, the gap between germline ends came to 12 bases. CDR3 sequence: CAISETAAGYGYTF. The CDR3 nucleotides read TGTGCCATCAGTGAGACCGCGGCGGGTTATGGCTACACCTTC.

The chain couples TRBV2 to TRBJ2-7; 7 nucleotides agree with TRBD1. Trimming removed 2 bases from V and 2 bases from J; junction bases left unmatched: 6. There are 15 residues in the CDR3. Germline assignment: CDR1 SNHLY and CDR2 FYNNEI. The CDR3, as DNA: TGTGCCAGCAGTGAATGGGACAGTCTCACCTACGAGCAGTACTTC. Its protein is CASSEWDSLTYEQYF.

The rearrangement joins TRBV9 to TRBJ1-2; D uncertain. V gave up 0 bases and J gave up 4 bases, with 7 bases separating them. This CDR3 has 13 residues. Germline CDR1 and CDR2: SGDLS and YYNGEE. The CDR3 sequence: CASSVGAGYGYTF. The CDR3 DNA is TGTGCCAGCAGCGTAGGGGCAGGCTATGGCTACACCTTC.

V gene TRBV6-5 combines with J gene TRBJ1-2; 7 bases are shared with TRBD1. Germline V gene data show CDR1 as MNHEY and CDR2 as SVGAGI. The CDR3 covers 15 residues. J gave up 4 bases and V 4 bases, and 9 bases lay outside the gene matches. This CDR3 is CASSLTGVTPYGYTF. In nucleotides, the CDR3 is TGTGCCAGCAGTTTAACAGGGGTAACTCCCTATGGCTACACCTTC.

The CDR3 region has the DNA TGTGCCAGCAGTGGGACTAGCGGGATACAAGTCGGGGAGCTGTTTTTT. Encoded protein: CASSGTSGIQVGELFF. J is TRBJ2-2 and V is TRBV6-1; 12 bases map to TRBD2. CDR1 is MNHNS, CDR2 SASEGT, per germline. The J segment lost 7 bases and the V segment lost 4 bases, leaving 7 bases of the junction unmatched. The CDR3 is made up of 16 amino acids.

This sequence joins TRBV7-9 and TRBJ2-1; 7 nucleotides line up with TRBD1. After removal of 2 bases from V and 4 bases from J, the junction contained 2 bases not matched to a gene. Germline V lookup: CDR1 SEHNR, CDR2 FQNEAQ (reference sequence). This CDR3 has 14 residues. Here the CDR3 DNA reads TGTGCCAGCAGCTTAACGGACAGGTACAATGAGCAGTTCTTC. Protein sequence: CASSLTDRYNEQFF.

The CDR3 loop is CASSVDRGWTNEKLFF. The DNA of the CDR3 is TGTGCCAGCAGTGTGGACAGGGGGTGGACTAATGAAAAACTGTTTTTT. The chain uses TRBV2 and TRBJ1-4; 10 positions match TRBD1. Germline CDR1 SNHLY, CDR2 FYNNEI. The CDR3 runs 16 residues. V lost 4 bases, J lost 2 bases, and 4 bases stayed unmatched.

The chain joins TRBV30 to TRBJ2-1; 7 nucleotides line up with TRBD1. J gave up 3 bases and V 4 bases, and 6 bases lay outside the gene matches. CDR3 length: 14 amino acids. The germline gives CDR1 GTSNPN, CDR2 SVGIG (reference sequence). Here the CDR3 reads CAWNRGQIYNEQFF. The CDR3 bases are TGTGCCTGGAATAGGGGGCAAATCTACAATGAGCAGTTCTTC.